This entry lists 13 T cell receptor beta chains sequenced from one sample in a study of blood T cell repertoires in COVID-19 (dated by TCRdb to the early 2020s). The receptor library was made with the immunoSEQ multiplex PCR assay. Held by TCRdb, this immuneACCESS table contains in-frame sequences only and omits some clones. Under half of the omission traces to an unresolved V gene where checked; the cause of the rest is unknown. The sample data list approximately 350,000 clones, and roughly nine tenths of these were observed just once. The ten largest account for around 1% of the sample. Sequenced input: PBMCs or T cells enriched from blood (not recorded which). Every receptor here comes from a man aged 18 to 30 who had recovered from COVID-19.

The V call is TRBV12-5, the J call TRBJ2-1, with TRBD1 matching over 7 bases. Per the germline V gene, CDR1 is LGHNT and CDR2 is FRNRAP. The CDR3 extends over 13 amino acids. The V segment lost 6 bases and the J segment 7 bases; nucleotides outside the gene matches: 6. The CDR3 loop is CASGSGTENEQFF. In nucleotides, the CDR3 is TGTGCTAGTGGATCCGGGACAGAGAATGAGCAGTTCTTC.

The V call is TRBV4-1, the J call TRBJ1-3; the D is unclear. Germline V CDR1 and CDR2: MGHRA, YSYEKL. The V end lost 0 bases, the J end lost 2 bases, and 8 bases lay between the germline ends. The CDR3 is 15 residues long. Here the CDR3 DNA reads TGCGCCAGCAGCCAAGATCCCGGGACTGGAAACACCATATATTTT. Its protein product is CASSQDPGTGNTIYF.

V is TRBV18 and J is TRBJ2-7; TRBD2 might be the D (6 bases). V lost 3 bases, J lost 4 bases, and 16 bases lay in between. The CDR3 contains 15 residues. The germline V gene has CDR1 KGHSH and CDR2 LQKENI. This CDR3 reads CASSPFRDSYYEQYF. CDR3 DNA sequence: TGTGCCAGCTCACCGTTCCGGGACTCCTATTACGAGCAGTACTTC.

The chain carries TRBV30 and TRBJ2-4; D call uncertain. Trimming stripped 5 bases from V and 4 bases from J, with 9 bases between. Germline V CDR1 and CDR2: GTSNPN, SVGIG (reference sequence). The CDR3 is 12 residues long. Here the CDR3 DNA reads TGTGCCTGGCACCAGATGAAAAACATTCAGTACTTC. This encodes CAWHQMKNIQYF. Supplemented by reference TRBV30 and TRBJ2-4, the full variable domain reads SQTIHQWPATLVQPVGSPLSLECTVEGTSNPNLYWYRQAAGRGLQLLFYSVGIGQISSEVPQNLSASRPQDRQFILSSKKLLLSDSGFYLCAWHQMKNIQYFGAGTRLSVL.

The chain uses TRBV5-1 and TRBJ2-1; 9 bases are a match to TRBD2. Germline V gives CDR1 SGHRS, CDR2 YFSETQ. V dropped 7 bases and J dropped 9; count of bases not matched to a gene: 11. The CDR3 has 14 amino acids. CDR3: CASLMAGGLGEQFF. CDR3 DNA sequence: TGCGCCAGCCTCATGGCGGGGGGGCTCGGTGAGCAGTTCTTC.

As DNA, the CDR3 is TGCAGCGTTGTAGGGCGGGGGACAGGGACGATCTATGGCTACACCTTC. It translates to CSVVGRGTGTIYGYTF. J is TRBJ1-2 and V is TRBV29-1, with 9 bases identical to TRBD1. The V and J ends lost 4 bases and 4 bases, in that order; junction bases with no gene match: 13. This CDR3 region has 16 residues. The V gene's germline CDR1 is SQVTM and CDR2 ANQGSEA.

The rearrangement links TRBV4-3 to TRBJ2-3, with a possible D match to TRBD2 (5 bases). CDR1 is LGHNA, CDR2 YSLEER, per germline. V was pared by 2 bases and J by 3 bases, with 12 bases between. The CDR3 has 15 amino acids. CDR3 sequence reads: CASSQTSLATDTQYF. CDR3 DNA: TGCGCCAGCAGCCAAACGTCTCTAGCAACAGATACGCAGTATTTT.

This chain connects TRBV4-1 to TRBJ1-6; D is perhaps TRBD1 (5 bases). The V end lost 3 bases, the J end lost 5 bases, and 14 bases lay between the germline ends. This CDR3 region has 16 residues. Germline CDR1 MGHRA, CDR2 YSYEKL. CDR3 region: CASSQVQDSNNSPLHF. As DNA, the CDR3 is TGCGCCAGCAGCCAGGTACAGGATTCAAATAATTCACCCCTCCACTTT.

This clone was observed a single time. The chain uses TRBV28 and TRBJ2-3; TRBD2 matches at 9 bases. CDR1 is MDHEN and CDR2 is SYDVKM in the germline V gene. The J segment lost 5 bases and the V segment lost 11 bases, leaving 14 bases of the junction unmatched. The CDR3 length is 15 residues. CDR3 amino acids: CASKFPGGGGDTQYF. CDR3 bases: TGTGCCTCTAAGTTTCCGGGCGGGGGGGGAGATACGCAGTATTTT.

This clone has more than one count but fewer than ten. The chain links TRBV5-1 to TRBJ1-1, with D tentatively TRBD1 (6 bases). The CDR3 is 14 amino acids. V lost 6 bases, J lost 2 bases, and 14 bases lay in between. Germline V CDR1 and CDR2: SGHRS, YFSETQ. The CDR3 sequence: CASTDGGRNTEAFF. CDR3 coding DNA: TGCGCCAGCACTGACGGGGGGCGAAACACTGAAGCTTTCTTT.

The chain employs TRBV6-1 and TRBJ2-1; D not resolved. The CDR3 is 15 residues long. Germline V gene sequence: CDR1 MNHNS, CDR2 SASEGT. V lost 3 bases to trimming and J lost 5 bases, with 14 bases between them. This CDR3 is CASSDPGGSDNEQFF. The CDR3 DNA reads as TGTGCCAGCAGTGACCCAGGTGGGTCAGACAATGAGCAGTTCTTC.

The V and J genes are TRBV28 and TRBJ1-1; D remains unclear. Germline assignment: CDR1 MDHEN and CDR2 SYDVKM. This CDR3 region has 13 residues. The V and J ends lost 6 bases and 8 bases respectively, with 16 bases between them. The CDR3 is CASRVTRSTEAFF. CDR3 nucleotide sequence: TGTGCCAGCAGGGTAACTCGGTCTACGGAAGCTTTCTTT.

In regard to this clone: Distinct nucleotide sequences in the sample also encode this CDR3. The V gene is TRBV9, the J gene TRBJ1-6, with unresolved D. V was cut by 0 bases and J by 8 bases, with 6 bases left in between. Germline V gene lookup returns CDR1 SGDLS and CDR2 YYNGEE. The CDR3 has 13 amino acids. CDR3 protein: CASSVDEDSPLHF. In DNA form, the CDR3 reads TGTGCCAGCAGCGTAGACGAGGATTCACCCCTCCACTTT.